This entry is about one T cell receptor beta chain. Its antigen is undetermined. Germline assignment: CDR1 SGHNT and CDR2 YYREEE (reference sequence). The CDR3 is 15 residues long. The junction had 11 bases not matched to a gene; V was cut back by 3 bases and J by 6 bases. This sample is part of a study of cytomegalovirus exposure and HLA in healthy donors. Study-level points and caveats: Later on, an analysis tied 15,000 to 20,000 TCR beta sequences to HLA alleles at 0.05 false discovery rate. In an earlier analysis, about 87% or about 30%: the productive usage of most TCR beta V segments.

PCR primers comprised 60 Vbeta and 13 Jbeta primers. This table comes from immunoSEQ multiplex PCR, and its TCRdb copy is limited to in-frame clones, with some not included. There are tens of thousands of clones in the sample; around 70% occur only once, and roughly 9.7% lies in the top ten. This chain connects TRBV5-4 to TRBJ1-2; 7 bases line up with TRBD1. Sequenced material: PBMCs. The clonotype comes from a woman aged 25 to 39 in good health and CMV-seronegative. The CDR3 spells CASSYPPDRRDGYTF. The CDR3 region has the DNA TGTGCCAGCAGCTACCCGCCGGACAGGAGGGATGGCTACACCTTC.